What follows are 21 T cell receptor beta chains derived from one specimen sequenced in a study of T cell responses to AZD1222 COVID-19 vaccine. Using immunoSEQ multiplex PCR, the repertoire was profiled, and TCRdb retains in-frame clones only, with some absent. The profile covers more than 75,000 clones, with about nine tenths appearing a single time and approximately 8.3% taken by the ten largest. Material: peripheral blood, obtained on day 0 of AZD1222 vaccination. The receptors were sampled from an adult in good health.

DNA for the CDR3: TGCGCCAGCAGCCCGGATACCGGGGCAGGGAATGGAAACACCATATATTTT. Translation: CASSPDTGAGNGNTIYF. The chain recombines TRBV4-3 with TRBJ1-3, with D possibly matching TRBD1 (5 bases). The V and J ends lost 4 bases and 3 bases respectively, with 19 bases between them. Germline CDR1 LGHNA, CDR2 YSLEER. CDR3 length: 17 amino acids.

The rearrangement joins TRBV5-5 to TRBJ1-5, with a weak D call TRBD1 (5 bases). The ends were cut back, 0 bases at V and 4 bases at J, with 8 bases in the middle. This CDR3 spans 14 amino acids. Germline CDR1 is SGHKS and CDR2 is YYEKEE (reference sequence). CDR3 residues: CASSLDRRNQPQHF. The CDR3 region has the DNA TGTGCCAGCAGCTTGGACAGGAGAAATCAGCCCCAGCATTTT.

The rearrangement joins TRBV7-8 to TRBJ1-4; D gene uncertain. V was pared by 1 base and J by 5 bases, with 14 bases between. Germline V gene data show CDR1 as SGHVS and CDR2 as FQNEAQ. The CDR3 length is 16 residues. DNA of the CDR3: TGTGCCAGCAGCTTAGAATTGTCCTACTCCAATGAAAAACTGTTTTTT. This translates into CASSLELSYSNEKLFF.

The CDR3 DNA follows: TGCGCCAGCAGCTTGTCCCAGGGGGCTCGGAATGAGCAGTTCTTC. It yields the protein CASSLSQGARNEQFF. This sequence joins TRBV5-1 and TRBJ2-1; 8 bases are a match to TRBD1. V shed 1 base, J shed 7 bases, and the junction held 7 bases outside the gene matches. The CDR3 is 15 residues long. Per germline, CDR1 SGHRS and CDR2 YFSETQ.

This chain links TRBV19 with TRBJ1-1, with TRBD1 identical over 11 bases. The CDR3 contains 19 residues. Germline V gene data show CDR1 as LNHDA and CDR2 as SQIVND (reference sequence). With 3 bases clipped from V and 5 bases from J, the junction kept 17 bases outside the gene matches. The CDR3 nucleotides read TGTGCCAGTAGTATCCATCACACCGGGACAGGGGGTTCGAAGACTGAAGCTTTCTTT. Translation gives CASSIHHTGTGGSKTEAFF. The full variable domain, rest sourced from reference TRBV19 and TRBJ1-1, is DGGITQSPKYLFRKEGQNVTLSCEQNLNHDAMYWYRQDPGQGLRLIYYSQIVNDFQKGDIAEGYSVSREKKESFPLTVTSAQKNPTAFYLCASSIHHTGTGGSKTEAFFGQGTRLTVV.

This chain's CDR3 is CASSPGQGAFTEAFF. For the CDR3, the DNA is TGTGCCAGCAGCCCCGGACAGGGGGCGTTCACTGAAGCTTTCTTT. The rearrangement uses TRBV7-3 and TRBJ1-1; TRBD1 matches at 11 bases. CDR1 is SGHTA and CDR2 is FQGTGA in the germline V gene. V lost 5 bases to trimming and J lost 4 bases; unmatched junction nucleotides: 6. The length of the CDR3 is 15 residues. Full variable domain (missing parts from reference TRBV7-3 and TRBJ1-1): GAGVSQTPSNKVTEKGKYVELRCDPISGHTALYWYRQSLGQGPEFLIYFQGTGAADDSGLPNDRFFAVRPEGSVSTLKIQRTERGDSAVYLCASSPGQGAFTEAFFGQGTRLTVV.

V usage is TRBV5-4 and J usage is TRBJ2-2; TRBD1 matches 10 bases. CDR1 is SGHNT, CDR2 YYREEE, per germline (reference sequence). V was pared by 3 bases and J by 1 base, with 3 bases of the junction left unmatched. The CDR3 runs 16 residues. CDR3 nucleotide sequence: TGTGCCAGCAGCTCGACAGGGGGCTGGAACACCGGGGAGCTGTTTTTT. This translates into CASSSTGGWNTGELFF.

This chain uses TRBV21-1 with TRBJ1-4; TRBD1 is taken as the D call from the table, unchecked against the DNA. TRBV21-1 is an annotated pseudogene. The CDR3 extends over 15 amino acids. The CDR3 DNA reads TGTGCCAGCAGCAAATATCGCCAGGCTAATGAAAAACTGTTTTTT. This gives the protein CASSKYRQANEKLFF.

The count of this clone is one. The J gene is TRBJ1-2, the V gene TRBV9; 10 bases are shared with TRBD1. The germline CDR1 and CDR2 sequences are SGDLS and YYNGEE. After removal of 0 bases from V and 3 bases from J, the junction contained 8 bases not matched to a gene. CDR3 length: 17 residues. The CDR3 sequence: CASSVGMTGGADYGYTF. The CDR3 coding sequence is TGTGCCAGCAGCGTAGGGATGACAGGGGGCGCTGACTATGGCTACACCTTC. Full variable domain (remainder filled in from reference TRBV9 and TRBJ1-2): DSGVTQTPKHLITATGQRVTLRCSPRSGDLSVYWYQQSLDQGLQFLIQYYNGEERAKGNILERFSAQQFPDLHSELNLSSLELGDSALYFCASSVGMTGGADYGYTFGSGTRLTVV.

The chain combines TRBV23-1 with TRBJ1-2, with no clear D. TRBV23-1 belongs to the ORF category, with a function that is uncertain. V lost 3 bases, J lost 2 bases, and 13 bases lay in between. The CDR3 runs to 15 residues. The CDR3 coding sequence is TGCGCCAGCAGTCACGAAACCAGGTTAAACTATGGCTACACCTTC. The encoded protein is CASSHETRLNYGYTF.

This chain connects TRBV5-1 to TRBJ1-4; maybe TRBD1 (6 bases). This CDR3 is built from 13 residues. In germline, CDR1 is SGHRS, CDR2 YFSETQ. Trimming removed 4 bases from V and 7 bases from J, with 11 bases in between. CDR3 DNA sequence: TGCGCCAGCAGCCTGGGAGGGGGTGAAAAACTGTTTTTT. Its translation: CASSLGGGEKLFF.

This chain uses TRBV7-6 with TRBJ2-3; D remains unclear. Trimming cost V 3 bases and J 5 bases, with 15 bases left between them. Germline V gene sequence: CDR1 SGHVS, CDR2 FNYEAQ. The CDR3 covers 15 residues. CDR3 amino acids: CASSFRVDPGDTQYF. CDR3 coding DNA: TGTGCCAGCAGCTTTAGGGTTGACCCAGGAGATACGCAGTATTTT.

This chain uses TRBV28 with TRBJ1-3, with D uncertain. The CDR3 has 15 amino acids. Per germline, CDR1 MDHEN and CDR2 SYDVKM. V lost 2 bases and J 0 bases, leaving 8 bases between the germline ends. The CDR3 DNA sequence: TGTGCCAGCAGTTTAGCGGCGAGCTCTGGAAACACCATATATTTT. It encodes CASSLAASSGNTIYF.

The chain carries TRBV5-1 and TRBJ2-2; 7 nucleotides line up with TRBD1. Germline assignment: CDR1 SGHRS and CDR2 YFSETQ. This CDR3 comprises 15 residues. The junction had 1 base not matched to a gene; V was cut back by 2 bases and J by 0 bases. DNA of the CDR3: TGCGCCAGCAGCTTTGACAGGGCGAACACCGGGGAGCTGTTTTTT. It translates to CASSFDRANTGELFF.

This clone was observed a few times. Other DNA sequences in the sample encode the same CDR3. The chain recombines TRBV3-1 (or the pseudogene TRBV3-2) with TRBJ2-1; D gene unclear. Germline assignment: CDR1 LGHDT and CDR2 YNNKEL (reference sequence). This CDR3 is built from 15 residues. The V end lost 4 bases, the J end lost 0 bases, and 10 bases lay between the germline ends. The CDR3 loop is CASSPTGYSYNEQFF. For the CDR3, the DNA is TGTGCCAGCAGCCCTACGGGTTACTCCTACAATGAGCAGTTCTTC.

The rearrangement links TRBV3-1 (or the pseudogene TRBV3-2) to TRBJ2-7; the D is unclear. The CDR3 length is 13 residues. V lost 1 base to trimming and J lost 3 bases, with 7 bases between them. Germline assignment: CDR1 LGHDT and CDR2 YNNKEL (reference sequence). In nucleotides, the CDR3 is TGTGCCAGCAGCCAAGGCCGTCACTACGAGCAGTACTTC. It yields the protein CASSQGRHYEQYF.

The rearrangement uses TRBV9 and TRBJ2-1; 8 bases line up with TRBD2. With 4 bases clipped from V and 2 bases from J, the junction kept 11 bases outside the gene matches. Germline V gene data show CDR1 as SGDLS and CDR2 as YYNGEE. The CDR3 loop spans 17 amino acids. This CDR3 reads CASSPPPGRATYNEQFF. CDR3 nucleotides: TGTGCCAGCAGCCCACCACCCGGGAGGGCCACCTACAATGAGCAGTTCTTC. The full variable domain, its missing parts supplied by reference TRBV9 and TRBJ2-1, is DSGVTQTPKHLITATGQRVTLRCSPRSGDLSVYWYQQSLDQGLQFLIQYYNGEERAKGNILERFSAQQFPDLHSELNLSSLELGDSALYFCASSPPPGRATYNEQFFGPGTRLTVL.

The chain uses TRBV6-1 and TRBJ1-6, with D unclear. This CDR3 is 13 amino acids long. Trimming cost V 2 bases and J 8 bases, with 7 bases left between them. CDR1 and CDR2 (germline): MNHNS, SASEGT. CDR3 residues: CASSEKPDSPLHF. In DNA form, the CDR3 reads TGTGCCAGCAGTGAAAAGCCCGATTCACCCCTCCACTTT.

V usage is TRBV7-9 and J usage is TRBJ1-5, with TRBD1 matching over 7 bases. From germline, CDR1 is SEHNR and CDR2 FQNEAQ (reference sequence). The V gene end was trimmed by 1 base and the J gene end by 5 bases; junction bases not matched to a gene: 5. CDR3 length equals 15 residues. The CDR3 coding sequence is TGTGCCAGCAGCTTAGGGGCAGGGGGAGATCAGCCCCAGCATTTT. It encodes CASSLGAGGDQPQHF.

V is TRBV24-1 and J is TRBJ2-2; possible D gene TRBD1, 5 bases. The germline gives CDR1 KGHDR, CDR2 SFDVKD. Trimming removed 0 bases from V and 4 bases from J, with 8 bases in between. The CDR3 is made up of 15 amino acids. This CDR3 reads CATSDLHRGTGELFF. In DNA form, the CDR3 reads TGTGCCACCAGTGATTTGCATAGGGGCACCGGGGAGCTGTTTTTT.

The chain combines TRBV5-4 with TRBJ2-1; D is ambiguous. CDR3 length equals 12 residues. V gave up 5 bases and J gave up 5 bases, with 8 bases separating them. Germline CDR1 is SGHNT and CDR2 is YYREEE (reference sequence). The CDR3 is CASSLADNEQFF. The CDR3 DNA is TGTGCCAGCAGTTTAGCTGACAATGAGCAGTTCTTC.